This passage covers 14 T cell receptor beta chains from one sample sequenced in a study of shared clonotypes between healthy human individuals. TCRdb's table, derived via immunoSEQ multiplex PCR, lists solely in-frame clones and lacks some. The sample contains some 2 million clones, over 85% of which appear only once. Naive CD8 cells lacked CD45RO and underwent positive selection for CCR7, leaving out terminally differentiated effector memory CD45RA+ cells. The sample was naive CD8+ T cells sorted from blood. Every receptor here comes from a man younger than 35 in good health.

The rearrangement joins TRBV11-1 to TRBJ2-1, with TRBD2 as a possible D gene (5 bases). The CDR3 spans 13 residues. The germline V gene encodes CDR1 SGHAT and CDR2 FQDESV (reference sequence). V lost 1 base and J 7 bases, leaving 8 bases between the germline ends. The CDR3 protein is CASSLDRGNEQFF. CDR3 in DNA: TGTGCCAGCAGCTTAGATCGGGGTAATGAGCAGTTCTTC.

This clone was seen just once. The chain uses TRBV7-9 and TRBJ1-1; 7 nucleotides agree with TRBD1. The CDR3 loop spans 14 amino acids. Per germline, CDR1 SEHNR and CDR2 FQNEAQ (reference sequence). Trimming took 2 bases from V and 5 from J; bases not matched to a gene: 5. In DNA, the CDR3 is TGTGCCAGCAGCTTACCCTACAGGGGTACTGAAGCTTTCTTT. Its protein is CASSLPYRGTEAFF.

Worth noting for this clone: Additional DNA sequences in this sample encode the identical CDR3. The gene calls are TRBV29-1 and TRBJ1-2; no clear D. Trimming stripped 1 base from V and 5 bases from J, with 20 bases between. The germline V gene has CDR1 SQVTM and CDR2 ANQGSEA. The length of the CDR3 is 16 residues. The CDR3 nucleotides read TGCAGCGTTGAAGGGGATAGCATCGAGGGATTTTATGGCTACACCTTC. Encoded protein: CSVEGDSIEGFYGYTF.

The chain uses TRBV5-1 and TRBJ2-5; maybe TRBD2 (7 bases). CDR3 length equals 15 residues. CDR1 and CDR2 from the germline V gene are SGHRS and YFSETQ. V dropped 5 bases and J dropped 0 bases, with 14 bases sitting between them. The CDR3 bases are TGCGCCAGCAGGAGTGAGGGGGGGTACCAAGAGACCCAGTACTTC. It encodes CASRSEGGYQETQYF.

This chain connects TRBV7-9 to TRBJ1-1; D is unresolved. The CDR3 runs to 14 residues. The ends were cut back, 1 base at V and 4 bases at J, with 10 bases in the middle. The germline CDR1 and CDR2 sequences are SEHNR and FQNEAQ (reference sequence). In nucleotides, the CDR3 is TGTGCCAGCAGCTTAGACTTTGGGGTCACTGAAGCTTTCTTT. Its translation: CASSLDFGVTEAFF.

CDR3 region: CASSADGQGNDEQYF. The CDR3 DNA reads TGTGCCAGCAGCGCGGACGGACAGGGTAACGACGAGCAGTACTTC. This sequence joins TRBV9 and TRBJ2-7; 8 positions agree with TRBD1. This CDR3 region has 15 residues. The germline V gene encodes CDR1 SGDLS and CDR2 YYNGEE. The junction had 10 bases not matched to a gene; V was cut back by 3 bases and J by 5 bases.

This clone was counted a few times. Other DNA sequences in the sample encode the same CDR3. The CDR3 sequence: CASSYDRTYEQYF. The CDR3, as DNA: TGTGCCAGCAGTTACGACAGAACCTACGAGCAGTACTTC. The chain couples TRBV6-5 to TRBJ2-7, with D perhaps matching TRBD1 (5 bases). V was clipped by 2 bases and J by 2 bases, with 7 bases between them. CDR3 size: 13 residues. Germline CDR1 and CDR2: MNHEY and SVGAGI.

This clone appeared once. The chain uses TRBV6-1 and TRBJ2-1; tentative D call: TRBD2 (5 bases). V was shortened by 1 base and J by 4 bases, with 11 bases between the two germline ends. The CDR3 covers 15 residues. CDR1 and CDR2 (germline): MNHNS, SASEGT. The CDR3 DNA reads as TGTGCCAGCAGTGAAGGGACTTTGATTTACAATGAGCAGTTCTTC. This translates into CASSEGTLIYNEQFF.

This rearrangement joins TRBV5-1 to TRBJ2-7; no clear D. The CDR3 totals 14 residues. Germline-derived CDR1 and CDR2 are SGHRS and YFSETQ. The V and J ends lost 0 bases and 5 bases respectively, with 12 bases between them. The CDR3 sequence is CASSLALPVDEQYF. As DNA, the CDR3 is TGCGCCAGCAGCTTGGCCCTCCCCGTGGACGAGCAGTACTTC.

V usage is TRBV11-2 and J usage is TRBJ2-1; 9 bases agree with TRBD2. CDR3 size: 16 residues. After removal of 4 bases from V and 4 bases from J, the junction contained 8 bases not matched to a gene. Per the germline V gene, CDR1 is SGHAT and CDR2 is FQNNGV. CDR3 coding DNA: TGTGCCAGCAGCTCTGCAGCGGGAGGTTTTTACAATGAGCAGTTCTTC. Translation: CASSSAAGGFYNEQFF.

In the case of this clone: Within the sample, other DNA sequences also encode this same CDR3. This rearrangement joins TRBV9 to TRBJ1-1; no clear D. This CDR3 is 14 amino acids long. V lost 0 bases and J 2 bases, leaving 8 bases between the germline ends. Germline loops: CDR1 SGDLS, CDR2 YYNGEE. CDR3 loop: CASSVDSGNTEAFF. The CDR3 nucleotides read TGTGCCAGCAGCGTAGATAGTGGTAACACTGAAGCTTTCTTT.

The rearrangement links TRBV27 to TRBJ2-6; 8 bases match TRBD1. J lost 2 bases, V lost 5 bases, and 5 bases had no gene match. Germline CDR1 MNHEY, CDR2 SMNVEV (reference sequence). CDR3 length: 16 amino acids. The CDR3 DNA reads TGTGCCAGCAGTACGACAGGGGAACCTGGGGCCAACGTCCTGACTTTC. Its protein product is CASSTTGEPGANVLTF.

This clone showed up just once. The chain is built from TRBV6-6 and TRBJ2-7; TRBD1 matches 9 bases. With V trimmed by 7 bases and J by 4 bases, 11 bases remained unmatched. Germline CDR1 and CDR2: MNHNY and SVGAGI (reference sequence). The CDR3 has 15 amino acids. The CDR3 DNA reads TGTGCCAGCACCCCGCCGGGACAGGGAGTTTACGAGCAGTACTTC. Protein product: CASTPPGQGVYEQYF.

Comment on this clone: Other DNA sequences within the sample encode an identical CDR3. Here the CDR3 DNA reads TGTGCCAGCAGCTTGGGGGGGACTGACACTGAAGCTTTCTTT. Its translation: CASSLGGTDTEAFF. The chain recombines TRBV5-4 with TRBJ1-1; D may be TRBD1 (5 bases). The CDR3 contains 14 residues. Between the trimmed V and J ends, which lost 0 bases and 3 bases, there was a span of 9 bases. Germline-derived CDR1 and CDR2 are SGHNT and YYREEE (reference sequence).